Below, 5 T cell receptor beta chains from the same sample are listed, as sequenced in a study of T cell responses to AZD1222 COVID-19 vaccine. Only in-frame clones appear in the TCRdb table, and some are missing; sequencing was by immunoSEQ multiplex PCR. The sample carries about 120,000 clones, approximately 87% recorded once. Sequences were derived from peripheral blood, sampled on day 0 of AZD1222 vaccination. These receptor sequences come from an adult in good health.

This chain uses TRBV5-1 with TRBJ2-2; D is unresolved. This CDR3 comprises 14 residues. CDR1 SGHRS and CDR2 YFSETQ come from the germline V gene. The V end lost 4 bases, the J end lost 7 bases, and 14 bases lay between the germline ends. As DNA, the CDR3 is TGCGCCAGCAGCCCTGAACCTGTCAGCGGGGAGCTGTTTTTT. Its translation: CASSPEPVSGELFF.

This clone is a singleton in its sample. The gene calls are TRBV13 and TRBJ2-2; D is possibly TRBD1 or TRBD2 (5 bases each). The CDR3 contains 13 residues. Germline values: CDR1 PRHDT, CDR2 FYEKMQ (reference sequence). The V gene lost 7 bases and the J gene lost 5 bases, with 11 bases spanning the gap. The CDR3 region has the DNA TGTGCCAGCAAAACGAGGGGAACCGGGGAGCTGTTTTTT. This codes for CASKTRGTGELFF.

This clone was counted a few times. This sequence joins TRBV7-9 and TRBJ1-2; D is undetermined. V gave up 5 bases and J gave up 7 bases, with 11 bases separating them. This CDR3 has 12 amino acids. Germline V lookup: CDR1 SEHNR, CDR2 FQNEAQ (reference sequence). The CDR3 bases are TGTGCCAGCAGCCTTATCCCGTCTGGCTACACCTTC. Protein: CASSLIPSGYTF.

The chain joins TRBV5-1 to TRBJ1-1, with D unclear. Germline V gene sequence: CDR1 SGHRS, CDR2 YFSETQ. V lost 4 bases to trimming and J lost 3 bases, with 16 bases between them. The CDR3 has 15 residues. The chain's CDR3 is CASSGDLRPYTEAFF. CDR3 nucleotides: TGCGCCAGCAGCGGCGACCTCAGGCCCTACACTGAAGCTTTCTTT.

The J gene is TRBJ2-7, the V gene TRBV7-2; TRBD2 agrees at 10 bases. V lost 3 bases to trimming and J lost 2 bases; unmatched junction nucleotides: 10. This CDR3 contains 17 residues. Looked up from germline, CDR1 is SGHTA and CDR2 is FQGNSA. The CDR3 reads CASSLQVSGRIPYEQYF. DNA for the CDR3: TGTGCCAGCAGCTTGCAGGTTAGCGGGAGGATTCCCTACGAGCAGTACTTC.